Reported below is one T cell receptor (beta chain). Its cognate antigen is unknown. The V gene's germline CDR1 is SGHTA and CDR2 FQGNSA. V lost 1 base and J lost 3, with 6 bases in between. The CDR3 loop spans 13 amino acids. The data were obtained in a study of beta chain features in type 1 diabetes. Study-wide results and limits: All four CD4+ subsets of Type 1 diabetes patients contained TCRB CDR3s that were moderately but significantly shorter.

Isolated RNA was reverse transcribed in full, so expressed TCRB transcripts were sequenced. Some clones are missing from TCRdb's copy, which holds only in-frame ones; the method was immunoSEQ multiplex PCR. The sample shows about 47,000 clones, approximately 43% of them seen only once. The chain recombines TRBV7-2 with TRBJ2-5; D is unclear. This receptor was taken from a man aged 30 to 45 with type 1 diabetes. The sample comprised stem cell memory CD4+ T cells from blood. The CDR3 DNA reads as TGTGCCAGCAGCTTAGACCCAGAAGAGACCCAGTACTTC. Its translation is CASSLDPEETQYF.